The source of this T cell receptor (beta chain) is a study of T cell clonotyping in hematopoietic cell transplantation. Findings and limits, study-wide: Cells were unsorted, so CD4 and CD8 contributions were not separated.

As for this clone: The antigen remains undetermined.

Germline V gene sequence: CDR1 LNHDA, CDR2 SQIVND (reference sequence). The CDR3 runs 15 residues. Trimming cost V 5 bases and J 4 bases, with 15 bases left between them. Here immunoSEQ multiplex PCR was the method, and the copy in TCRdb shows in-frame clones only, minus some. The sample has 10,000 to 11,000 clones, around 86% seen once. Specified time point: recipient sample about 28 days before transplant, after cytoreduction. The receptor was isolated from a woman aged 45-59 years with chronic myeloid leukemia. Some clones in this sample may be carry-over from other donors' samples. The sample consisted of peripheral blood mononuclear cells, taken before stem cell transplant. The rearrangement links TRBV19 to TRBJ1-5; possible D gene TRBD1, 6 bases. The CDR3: CASSGRGRVNQPQHF. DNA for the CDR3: TGTGCCAGTAGTGGCAGGGGTCGGGTTAATCAGCCCCAGCATTTT.